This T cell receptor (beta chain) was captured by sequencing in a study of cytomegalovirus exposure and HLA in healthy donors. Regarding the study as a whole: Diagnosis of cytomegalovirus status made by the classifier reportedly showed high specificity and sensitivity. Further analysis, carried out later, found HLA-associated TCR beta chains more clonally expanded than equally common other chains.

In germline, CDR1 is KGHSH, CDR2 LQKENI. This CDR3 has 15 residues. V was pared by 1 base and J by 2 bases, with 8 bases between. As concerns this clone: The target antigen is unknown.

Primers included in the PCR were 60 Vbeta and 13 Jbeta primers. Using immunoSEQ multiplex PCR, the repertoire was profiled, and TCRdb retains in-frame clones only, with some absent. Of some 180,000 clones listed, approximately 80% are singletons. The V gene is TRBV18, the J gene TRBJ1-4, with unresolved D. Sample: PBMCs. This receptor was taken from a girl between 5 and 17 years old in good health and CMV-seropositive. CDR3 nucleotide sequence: TGTGCCAGCTCACCACGAGCGAATACTAATGAAAAACTGTTTTTT. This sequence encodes CASSPRANTNEKLFF.